A selection of T cell receptor beta chains follows, all from one sample in a study of shared clonotypes between healthy human individuals. Sequencing was performed with immunoSEQ multiplex PCR; in TCRdb, only in-frame clones are kept and a portion is missing. The data contain about 2.1 million clones, 93% of them singletons. Input material: naive CD8+ T cells from PBMCs. These receptors all come from a man aged 18-30 years in good health. Some clones in this sample may be carry-over from other donors' samples. The CDR3 runs from the conserved cysteine through the conserved F or W. A D gene is named only where the DNA matches it firmly. Clone size, where shown, is once, few, many, or a class for clones that have expanded.

TRBJ2-2 TRBV13 TRBD2 - TGTGCCAGCAGCTTTGAGCGGGAGGTTCCCGGGGAGCTGTTTTTT CASSFEREVPGELFF
TRBJ1-1 TRBV7-3 - - TGTGCCAGCAGCTTAATAGGAGGGGGAGGTGAAGCTTTCTTT CASSLIGGGGEAFF
TRBJ2-1 TRBV7-8 - - TGTGCCAGCAGCCCAGACCGAAGCTCCTACAATGAGCAGTTCTTC CASSPDRSSYNEQFF
TRBJ1-1 TRBV19 - - TGTGCCAGTAGTATGGGGTGGACCACTGAAGCTTTCTTT CASSMGWTTEAFF
TRBJ1-1 TRBV5-1 - - TGCGCCAGCAGGTACAGAGACACTGAAGCTTTCTTT CASRYRDTEAFF
TRBJ1-5 TRBV19 TRBD1 - TGTGCCAGTACCCCATCGGACAGGGGGTATCAGCCCCAGCATTTT CASTPSDRGYQPQHF
TRBJ2-1 TRBV4-1 - - TGCGCCAGCAGCCACTTAGCGGCAAGCTCCTACAATGAGCAGTTCTTC CASSHLAASSYNEQFF
TRBJ2-1 TRBV5-6 TRBD2 once TGTGCCAGCAGCATTAGCGGGAGGGGCTCCTACAATGAGCAGTTCTTC CASSISGRGSYNEQFF
TRBJ1-1 TRBV6-1 - - TGTGCCAGCAGCCAGAGATACCTCAACACTGAAGCTTTCTTT CASSQRYLNTEAFF
TRBJ2-3 TRBV7-3 - - TGTGCCAGCAGCTTCCCCAGCACAGATACGCAGTATTTT CASSFPSTDTQYF
TRBJ1-1 TRBV5-1 - - TGCGCCAGCACTGGAGTATTGAACACTGAAGCTTTCTTT CASTGVLNTEAFF
TRBJ1-2 TRBV15 - - TGTGCCACCAGCAGAGCTAGCAGCGTCTATGGCTACACCTTC CATSRASSVYGYTF
TRBJ1-2 TRBV6-6 - - TGTGCCAGCAGTTACGGTACTGAGAACTATGGCTACACCTTC CASSYGTENYGYTF
TRBJ2-5 TRBV7-9 TRBD2 - TGTGCCAGCAGCTCAAGGTTAGGGACTAGCGGATCCCAAGAGACCCAGTACTTC CASSSRLGTSGSQETQYF
TRBJ2-7 TRBV4-2 - once TGTGCCAGCAGCCCAAGCTCAGGGGCGCCCGCCGGGCTCGCCGAGCAGTACTTC CASSPSSGAPAGLAEQYF
TRBJ2-7 TRBV27 TRBD2 - TGTGCCAGCAGTTTACTAGGACTAGCGGGAGTGGATGACGAGCAGTACTTC CASSLLGLAGVDDEQYF
TRBJ2-7 TRBV4-1 - - TGCGCCAGCAGCGGAAGGGGCGAGCAGTACTTC CASSGRGEQYF
TRBJ1-4 TRBV28 - - TGTGCCAGCAGCTTCGACTCAGCAGCAACTAATGAAAAACTGTTTTTT CASSFDSAATNEKLFF
TRBJ1-1 TRBV30 - - TGTGCCTGGAGTACGGGGGCGCGCACTGAAGCTTTCTTT CAWSTGARTEAFF
TRBJ1-4 TRBV7-9 - - TGTGCCAGCAGCTTATCGGGAGCAACTAATGAAAAACTGTTTTTT CASSLSGATNEKLFF
TRBJ2-2 TRBV6-4 - - TGTGCCAGCAGTGGCTCTCGAGGCAACACCGGGGAGCTGTTTTTT CASSGSRGNTGELFF
TRBJ2-3 TRBV5-1 TRBD1 - TGCGCCAGCATGGGGACAGGGGCAGATACGCAGTATTTT CASMGTGADTQYF
TRBJ2-7 TRBV19 - - TGTGCCAGTAGTATAGATGGCGTTAGCTCCTACGAGCAGTACTTC CASSIDGVSSYEQYF
TRBJ2-1 TRBV2 TRBD2 - TGTGCCAGCATTCCAGCGGGAGGGACAATCAATGAGCAGTTCTTC CASIPAGGTINEQFF
TRBJ1-1 TRBV19 - - TGTGCCAGTAGTATATTTGGTTGGAATGAAGCTTTCTTT CASSIFGWNEAFF
TRBJ2-1 TRBV9 - - TGTGCCAGCAGCGTAGAGGACAATGAGCAGTTCTTC CASSVEDNEQFF
TRBJ2-7 TRBV11-2 TRBD2 - TGTGCCAGCAGCTCGCAGACTAGCGGGAGCTCCTACGAGCAGTACTTC CASSSQTSGSSYEQYF
TRBJ1-2 TRBV30 - - TGTGCCTGGAGTGCGGCAGAAAAAGAAATAGAGGGCTACACCTTC CAWSAAEKEIEGYTF
TRBJ2-7 TRBV11-2 - - TGTGCCAGCAGCTTAGATTGGGGGGGGGCCCCCTACGAGCAGTACTTC CASSLDWGGAPYEQYF
TRBJ2-1 TRBV30 - - TGTACTGGATCTACGCGAAACAATGAGCAGTTCTTC CTGSTRNNEQFF
TRBJ2-6 TRBV7-9 TRBD1 once TGTGCCAGCAGCTTGACAGGGGGATACGGGGCCAACGTCCTGACTTTC CASSLTGGYGANVLTF
TRBJ1-1 TRBV27 - - TGTGCCAGCAGTCCTCTCAGGGGTCGGAACACTGAAGCTTTCTTT CASSPLRGRNTEAFF
TRBJ2-5 TRBV6-1 TRBD2 - TGTGCCAGCAGTGTAGGGCGGGAGGAAGAGACCCAGTACTTC CASSVGREEETQYF
TRBJ1-1 TRBV7-9 - - TGTGCCAGCAGCGTTGGGAGTAACACTGAAGCTTTCTTT CASSVGSNTEAFF
TRBJ2-7 TRBV7-9 - - TGTGCCAGCAGCTTACAGGACAGACACTACGAGCAGTACTTC CASSLQDRHYEQYF
TRBJ2-1 TRBV5-1 - - TGCGCCAGCAGCTTTTCAAGCGAGCAGTTCTTC CASSFSSEQFF
TRBJ2-3 TRBV11-2 - once TGTGCCAGCAGCGTCGGGACGGCCTATGGTCAGGATACGCAGTATTTT CASSVGTAYGQDTQYF
TRBJ2-7 TRBV10-3 TRBD2 - TGTGCCATCAGTGACCCGGGACTACTTGGCGAGCAGTACTTC CAISDPGLLGEQYF
TRBJ1-5 TRBV28 - few TGTGCCAGCAGTTTTCCTATGACAGTAGAGTGGTATTTT CASSFPMTVEWYF
TRBJ1-1 TRBV2 TRBD1 - TGTGCCAGCAGACGGGGACAGGGGATCATGAACACTGAAGCTTTCTTT CASRRGQGIMNTEAFF
TRBJ1-1 TRBV27 - few TGTGCCAGCAGTTTAACTTCTGAGAACACTGAAGCTTTCTTT CASSLTSENTEAFF